The TCR beta chain described here comes from a study of T cell responses to AZD1222 COVID-19 vaccine. Overall study findings and caveats: Only a handful of people who got AZD1222 tested seropositive at baseline. It should be noted that donors were predominantly white British and more often female, and clonal diversity was possibly underestimated. The study reported that nearly half of spike-specific TCRs target unmutated variant regions. Repertoires were obtained solely post-peak T cell response.

Method: immunoSEQ multiplex PCR; TCRdb's copy keeps in-frame clones and lacks some. The table records about 130,000 clones, approximately 91% of them present only once. The CDR3 has 20 amino acids. Trimming shortened V by 2 bases and J by 4 bases, and 27 bases separated the two germline ends. CDR1 is WNHNN, CDR2 SYGVQD, per germline (reference sequence). In the case of this clone: Its antigen is not identified.

This specimen consisted of peripheral blood, obtained 28 days after the second AZD1222 dose. The chain combines TRBV10-1 with TRBJ2-1; TRBD1 might be the D (5 bases). The sequence was collected from an adult who received the AZD1222 COVID-19 vaccine. CDR3 region: CASSEPRETDSQAVYNEQFF. The CDR3 DNA sequence: TGCGCCAGCAGTGAGCCGAGAGAAACCGACAGTCAGGCCGTATACAATGAGCAGTTCTTC.